The 24 T cell receptor beta chains reported below all come from one sample, sequenced in a study of early stage breast cancer tumors. The repertoire was sequenced with immunoSEQ multiplex PCR; TCRdb's copy has only in-frame clones and lacks some. Among about 19,000 clones listed, over 70% were seen once. Material: blood. These receptor sequences come from a person aged 65 to 85 with breast cancer.

The chain employs TRBV5-5 and TRBJ2-4; no clear D. V gave up 0 bases and J gave up 5 bases, with 6 bases separating them. The CDR3 is 13 residues long. Per the germline V gene, CDR1 is SGHKS and CDR2 is YYEKEE (reference sequence). CDR3 in amino acids: CASSLAPENIQYF. CDR3 in DNA: TGTGCCAGCAGCTTGGCGCCAGAAAACATTCAGTACTTC.

This clone was recorded a few times. The genes are TRBV6-5 and TRBJ1-6, with 9 bases matching TRBD1. The CDR3 covers 14 residues. V gave up 6 bases and J gave up 6 bases; unmatched junction bases: 3. Germline loops: CDR1 MNHEY, CDR2 SVGAGI. Here the CDR3 DNA reads TGTGCCAGCAGCAGGGACAGGGTTAATTCACCCCTCCACTTT. This translates into CASSRDRVNSPLHF.

This clone was counted a single time. The rearrangement links TRBV11-2 to TRBJ2-5, with 9 bases aligning to TRBD2. The V segment lost 5 bases and the J segment 5 bases; nucleotides outside the gene matches: 9. The germline gives CDR1 SGHAT, CDR2 FQNNGV. The CDR3 is made up of 15 amino acids. The CDR3 protein is CASSIVAGVWETQYF. Written as DNA, the CDR3 is TGTGCCAGCAGCATTGTAGCGGGGGTGTGGGAGACCCAGTACTTC.

This chain uses TRBV6-5 with TRBJ2-7; 9 bases agree with TRBD1. This CDR3 is 15 amino acids long. V trimming: 6 bases; J trimming: 5 bases; junction bases outside the gene matches: 11. CDR1 and CDR2 from the germline V gene are MNHEY and SVGAGI. CDR3 in amino acids: CASRPTGTGSDEQYF. For the CDR3, the DNA is TGTGCCAGCAGACCGACCGGGACAGGGTCCGACGAGCAGTACTTC.

This chain connects TRBV6-6 to TRBJ1-2, with 9 bases aligning to TRBD1. J was trimmed by 4 bases and V by 5 bases; bases with no gene match: 2. This CDR3 is built from 13 residues. Germline loops: CDR1 MNHNY, CDR2 SVGAGI (reference sequence). The CDR3 DNA follows: TGTGCCAGCAGTACAGGGGGCGGCTATGGCTACACCTTC. Translating gives CASSTGGGYGYTF.

This clone came up once. V usage is TRBV9 and J usage is TRBJ2-1; 7 nucleotides match TRBD2. After removal of 4 bases from V and 9 bases from J, the junction contained 7 bases not matched to a gene. Germline CDR1 and CDR2: SGDLS and YYNGEE. The CDR3 runs 13 residues. The CDR3 nucleotides read TGTGCCAGCAGCTCACAGACTAGCAGTGAGCAGTTCTTC. It specifies CASSSQTSSEQFF. Filled out from reference TRBV9 and TRBJ2-1, the complete variable domain reads DSGVTQTPKHLITATGQRVTLRCSPRSGDLSVYWYQQSLDQGLQFLIQYYNGEERAKGNILERFSAQQFPDLHSELNLSSLELGDSALYFCASSSQTSSEQFFGPGTRLTVL.

The V call is TRBV5-1, the J call TRBJ2-3; 7 nucleotides agree with TRBD2. J was trimmed by 2 bases and V by 0 bases; bases with no gene match: 9. CDR3 size: 17 residues. Germline V gene sequence: CDR1 SGHRS, CDR2 YFSETQ. The CDR3 DNA sequence: TGCGCCAGCAGCTTGGAGGCTAGCGGTCCGACCACAGATACGCAGTATTTT. Translation gives CASSLEASGPTTDTQYF.

J is TRBJ2-5 and V is TRBV5-4, with 9 nucleotides matching TRBD1. The V and J ends lost 0 bases and 5 bases, in that order; junction bases with no gene match: 5. The germline CDR1 and CDR2 sequences are SGHNT and YYREEE (reference sequence). The CDR3 has 15 amino acids. CDR3 DNA sequence: TGTGCCAGCAGCTTGGCGGGACAGGGCATGGAGACCCAGTACTTC. Translating gives CASSLAGQGMETQYF.

This clone was detected only once. The CDR3 coding sequence is TGTGCCAGCAGCGTTGACAGGGTAGTTTCCTCCGGAAACACCATATATTTT. This translates into CASSVDRVVSSGNTIYF. The chain recombines TRBV9 with TRBJ1-3, with 7 positions matching TRBD1. The CDR3 sequence is 17 residues long. V shed 2 bases, J shed 4 bases, and the junction held 12 bases outside the gene matches. CDR1 SGDLS and CDR2 YYNGEE come from the germline V gene.

The chain recombines TRBV5-6 with TRBJ1-5; D ambiguous. CDR1 SGHDT and CDR2 YYEEEE come from the germline V gene. Trimming cost V 0 bases and J 6 bases, with 16 bases left between them. The CDR3 contains 16 residues. CDR3 sequence: CASSLGPREGGQPQHF. The CDR3 coding sequence is TGTGCCAGCAGCTTGGGTCCGAGAGAGGGTGGTCAGCCCCAGCATTTT. The variable domain in full, with the rest retrieved from reference TRBV5-6 and TRBJ1-5, is DAGVTQSPTHLIKTRGQQVTLRCSPKSGHDTVSWYQQALGQGPQFIFQYYEEEERQRGNFPDRFSGHQFPNYSSELNVNALLLGDSALYLCASSLGPREGGQPQHFGDGTRLSIL.

The V call is TRBV5-1, the J call TRBJ2-6; TRBD2 aligns across 12 bases. V gave up 3 bases and J gave up 1 base; unmatched junction bases: 5. Germline V gives CDR1 SGHRS, CDR2 YFSETQ. The CDR3 loop spans 18 amino acids. The CDR3 nucleotides read TGCGCCAGCAGCTCCCTAGCGGGGGGGCCGTCTGGGGCCAACGTCCTGACTTTC. This gives the protein CASSSLAGGPSGANVLTF.

The V gene is TRBV2, the J gene TRBJ1-1; 7 bases match TRBD1. V was clipped by 8 bases and J by 1 base; unmatched bases: 4. The V gene's germline CDR1 is SNHLY and CDR2 FYNNEI. The CDR3 is made up of 13 amino acids. CDR3: CASQGQSNTEAFF. In DNA, the CDR3 is TGTGCCAGCCAGGGACAGTCGAACACTGAAGCTTTCTTT. The whole variable domain, filled in from reference TRBV2 and TRBJ1-1, reads EPEVTQTPSHQVTQMGQEVILRCVPISNHLYFYWYRQILGQKVEFLVSFYNNEISEKSEIFDDQFSVERPDGSNFTLKIRSTKLEDSAMYFCASQGQSNTEAFFGQGTRLTVV.

The V gene is TRBV2, the J gene TRBJ1-1; 9 bases match TRBD1. The germline CDR1 and CDR2 sequences are SNHLY and FYNNEI. The CDR3 sequence is 18 residues long. Unmatched junction bases numbered 12, after V lost 0 bases and J lost 4 bases. The CDR3 protein is CASSEALPVGQGITEAFF. In DNA, the CDR3 is TGTGCCAGCAGTGAAGCGCTTCCCGTAGGACAGGGGATCACTGAAGCTTTCTTT.

The rearrangement joins TRBV30 to TRBJ1-6, with 7 bases identical to TRBD1. The V segment lost 5 bases and the J segment 10 bases; nucleotides outside the gene matches: 8. Germline CDR1 is GTSNPN and CDR2 is SVGIG (reference sequence). This CDR3 is built from 13 residues. The CDR3 coding sequence is TGTGCCTGGGCCCCAGGGGGACAGTCACCCCTCCACTTT. It encodes CAWAPGGQSPLHF. The whole variable domain, filled in from reference TRBV30 and TRBJ1-6, reads SQTIHQWPATLVQPVGSPLSLECTVEGTSNPNLYWYRQAAGRGLQLLFYSVGIGQISSEVPQNLSASRPQDRQFILSSKKLLLSDSGFYLCAWAPGGQSPLHFGNGTRLTVT.

The V call is TRBV29-1, the J call TRBJ2-5; tentative D call: TRBD2 (6 bases). V was clipped by 6 bases and J by 4 bases, with 24 bases between them. The length of the CDR3 is 16 residues. Germline V gives CDR1 SQVTM, CDR2 ANQGSEA. CDR3: CSVEPRGGFQGETQYF. CDR3 coding DNA: TGCAGCGTGGAACCTCGTGGGGGGTTTCAAGGAGAGACCCAGTACTTC.

This clone was seen a handful of times. This chain connects TRBV7-6 to TRBJ1-5; D perhaps matches TRBD1 (6 bases). V was pared by 0 bases and J by 7 bases, with 10 bases between. From germline, CDR1 is SGHVS and CDR2 FNYEAQ. This CDR3 spans 14 amino acids. CDR3: CASSLAPGDQPQHF. The CDR3 DNA reads as TGTGCCAGCAGCTTAGCGCCAGGGGACCAGCCCCAGCATTTT. Together with reference TRBV7-6 and TRBJ1-5, the CDR3 gives the full variable domain: GAGVSQSPRYKVTKRGQDVALRCDPISGHVSLYWYRQALGQGPEFLTYFNYEAQQDKSGLPNDRFSAERPEGSISTLTIQRTEQRDSAMYRCASSLAPGDQPQHFGDGTRLSIL.

In this sample, this clone turned up a few times. The chain has TRBV2 and TRBJ1-5; no definite D call. Germline V gives CDR1 SNHLY, CDR2 FYNNEI. V lost 3 bases to trimming and J lost 0 bases, with 12 bases between them. CDR3 length: 16 amino acids. CDR3 DNA sequence: TGTGCCAGCAGTGAGAGGGCGGATCATAGCAATCAGCCCCAGCATTTT. Its translation: CASSERADHSNQPQHF.

The chain has TRBV12-5 and TRBJ2-3; 10 bases match TRBD2. Trimming took 1 base from V and 3 from J; bases not matched to a gene: 7. This CDR3 has 17 residues. The germline CDR1 and CDR2 sequences are LGHNT and FRNRAP. In DNA, the CDR3 is TGTGCTAGTGGTTTGGGGACTAGCGGTGCTCCTACAGATACGCAGTATTTT. Amino acids: CASGLGTSGAPTDTQYF. Drawing the rest from reference TRBV12-5 and TRBJ2-3, the complete variable domain is DARVTQTPRHKVTEMGQEVTMRCQPILGHNTVFWYRQTMMQGLELLAYFRNRAPLDDSGMPKDRFSAEMPDATLATLKIQPSEPRDSAVYFCASGLGTSGAPTDTQYFGPGTRLTVL.

The chain is built from TRBV7-3 and TRBJ1-6; TRBD1 agrees at 7 bases. Germline V gene sequence: CDR1 SGHTA, CDR2 FQGTGA. Trimming took 5 bases from V and 6 from J; bases not matched to a gene: 7. The CDR3 totals 15 residues. CDR3 nucleotides: TGTGCCAGCAGCCCTCGGGACAGCAGTAATTCACCCCTCCACTTT. Translation gives CASSPRDSSNSPLHF. Based on the CDR3 plus reference TRBV7-3 and TRBJ1-6, the full variable domain is GAGVSQTPSNKVTEKGKYVELRCDPISGHTALYWYRQSLGQGPEFLIYFQGTGAADDSGLPNDRFFAVRPEGSVSTLKIQRTERGDSAVYLCASSPRDSSNSPLHFGNGTRLTVT.

CDR3 loop: CASSLARSGGETQYF. In nucleotides, the CDR3 is TGTGCCAGCAGCTTGGCCAGGTCAGGAGGAGAGACCCAGTACTTC. The chain uses TRBV5-4 and TRBJ2-5; tentative D call: TRBD2 (5 bases). The CDR3 spans 15 residues. Trimming removed 0 bases from V and 4 bases from J, with 13 bases in between. CDR1 and CDR2 (germline): SGHNT, YYREEE (reference sequence).

The chain uses TRBV5-6 and TRBJ2-5; TRBD2 agrees at 11 bases. Germline CDR1 and CDR2: SGHDT and YYEEEE. Trimming cost V 0 bases and J 2 bases; bases outside gene matches: 0. This CDR3 has 15 residues. The CDR3: CASSLGLAGQETQYF. CDR3 in DNA: TGTGCCAGCAGCTTGGGACTAGCGGGGCAAGAGACCCAGTACTTC.

This chain joins TRBV2 and TRBJ1-1; 9 bases are shared with TRBD1. Trimming cost V 7 bases and J 2 bases; bases outside gene matches: 11. The CDR3 extends over 16 amino acids. Germline V lookup: CDR1 SNHLY, CDR2 FYNNEI. The CDR3 region is CASNYPGQGPNTEAFF. CDR3 bases: TGTGCCAGCAACTATCCGGGACAGGGACCTAACACTGAAGCTTTCTTT.

The chain has TRBV5-5 and TRBJ2-3, with D possibly being TRBD2 (6 bases). The V gene's germline CDR1 is SGHKS and CDR2 YYEKEE (reference sequence). Trimming left V 0 bases short and J 1 base short, with 6 bases between. The CDR3 is made up of 14 amino acids. The CDR3 DNA is TGTGCCAGCAGCTTGGGCGGGGGCACAGATACGCAGTATTTT. Translating it yields CASSLGGGTDTQYF.

CDR3 sequence (DNA): TGTGCCAGCAGTTACTCAGGAGGGGCAGGAGAAAACACCATATATTTT. Its translation is CASSYSGGAGENTIYF. The chain joins TRBV6-5 to TRBJ1-3; D possibly corresponds to TRBD1 (5 bases). Trimming stripped 0 bases from V and 6 bases from J, with 15 bases between. This CDR3 spans 16 amino acids. Per germline, CDR1 MNHEY and CDR2 SVGAGI.